These T cell receptor beta chains were read from a single sample in a study of T-cell memory formation after mild COVID-19. TCRdb processed the 5' RACE reads anew with MiXCR; each CDR3 protein has one entry. The table records approximately 230,000 distinct CDR3 sequences, about 17% of them present only once. The sequenced sample consisted of PBMCs or a T cell subset sorted from them (not recorded which). These receptors all come from a man aged 18 to 35 who had mild COVID-19 (a few samples of this study predate the infection). Cell type and time point are not known. CDR3s include the opening cysteine and the closing phenylalanine or tryptophan. The D gene is left open where the match is weak. Size is stated for part of the rows, as once, few or many counts, or as a class when the clone is expanded.

TRBD1,.,TRBV6-2/TRBV6-3,TRBJ2-1,TGTGCCAGCAGAGCTATCGGGACAGGGGGTTACAATGAGCAGTTCTTC,CASRAIGTGGYNEQFF
.,.,TRBV6-1,TRBJ1-5,TGTGCCAGCAGCGGGACGAATTATCAGCCCCAGCATTTT,CASSGTNYQPQHF
TRBD1,few,TRBV27,TRBJ1-2,TGTGCCAGCAGTCCCCCAGGGGGCTATGGCTACACCTTC,CASSPPGGYGYTF
.,.,TRBV7-2,TRBJ2-7,TGTGCCAGCAGCACCCGTCAGGGACGCGAGCAGTACTTC,CASSTRQGREQYF
TRBD2,few,TRBV5-1,TRBJ2-1,TGCGCCAGCAGGGTAGCGGGGGGCTACAATGAGCAGTTCTTC,CASRVAGGYNEQFF
TRBD1,.,TRBV5-1,TRBJ2-1,TGCGCCAGCAGCCGCGGGACAGGGGGCCTTACGAATGAGCAGTTCTTC,CASSRGTGGLTNEQFF
.,many,TRBV5-1,TRBJ2-5,TGCGCCAGCAGACGAGGCGAACAAGAGACCCAGTACTTC,CASRRGEQETQYF
.,few,TRBV27,TRBJ2-1,TGTGCCAGCAAGGGGCGGGGAGACAATGAGCAGTTCTTC,CASKGRGDNEQFF
TRBD2,.,TRBV7-8,TRBJ2-3,TGTGCCAGCAGCTTTACTAGCGGGGGGCGGAGCACAGATACGCAGTATTTT,CASSFTSGGRSTDTQYF
.,few,TRBV28,TRBJ1-2,TGTGCCAGCAGCTCCCTGGGGGAAGAGGTCTATGGCTACACCTTC,CASSSLGEEVYGYTF
.,few,TRBV5-1,TRBJ2-7,TGCGCCAGCAGCTTGGTCCCATCTAGGCCCTCCTACGAGCAGTACTTC,CASSLVPSRPSYEQYF
.,.,TRBV27,TRBJ2-7,TGTGCCAGCAGTTTAAGGCAGGACGAACCCTACGAGCAGTACTTC,CASSLRQDEPYEQYF
.,once,TRBV5-1,TRBJ1-2,TGCGCCAGCAGCGTGGTTGGGGGGAGCTATGGCTACACCTTC,CASSVVGGSYGYTF